The T cell receptor (beta chain) under discussion was sequenced for a study of early T cells in non-severe SARS-CoV-2 infection. Background on the study: Sequenced bulk RNA came from whole blood that was unsorted, and chains were unpaired.

The CDR3 length is 14 residues. Trimming cost V 3 bases and J 6 bases, with 13 bases left between them. Germline values: CDR1 LNHNV, CDR2 YYDKDF (reference sequence). Study findings and constraints: Missing private and CD4 specificities, VDJdb matching favored anti-spike CD8 responses.

Turning to this clonotype: Its target is not known.

In the library, individual cDNA molecules carried attached unique molecular identifiers. A single record per CDR3 protein comes from TCRdb applying MiXCR to the 5' RACE reads. This sample has about 90,000 distinct CDR3 sequences, with more than 10% found just once. This receptor was taken from an adult who was a healthcare worker with PCR-confirmed SARS-CoV-2 infection or an uninfected control (not recorded which). V and J are TRBV15 and TRBJ2-3, with D unresolved. The starting material was whole blood, obtained at baseline. DNA of the CDR3: TGTGCCACCAGCAGGGGTGGCGTGGGTGATACGCAGTATTTT. The encoded protein is CATSRGGVGDTQYF.